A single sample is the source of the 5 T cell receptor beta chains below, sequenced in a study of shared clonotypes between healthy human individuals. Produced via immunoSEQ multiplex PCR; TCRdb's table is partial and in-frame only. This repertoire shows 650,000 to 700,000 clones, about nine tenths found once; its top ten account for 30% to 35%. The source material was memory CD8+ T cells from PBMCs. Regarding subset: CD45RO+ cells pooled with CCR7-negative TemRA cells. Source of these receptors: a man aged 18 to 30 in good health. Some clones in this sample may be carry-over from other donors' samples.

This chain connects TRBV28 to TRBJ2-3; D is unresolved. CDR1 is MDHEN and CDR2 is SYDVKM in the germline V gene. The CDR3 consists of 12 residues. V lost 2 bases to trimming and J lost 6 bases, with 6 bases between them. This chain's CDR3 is CASSLDRDTQYF. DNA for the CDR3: TGTGCCAGCAGTTTAGATCGGGATACGCAGTATTTT.

DNA for the CDR3: TGTGCCAGCAGCAGCAACAGGGGTATAGCAAAAAATGGCTACACCTTC. Protein product: CASSSNRGIAKNGYTF. This chain uses TRBV5-8 with TRBJ1-2, with TRBD1 identical over 7 bases. CDR1 SGHTS and CDR2 YDEGEE come from the germline V gene. J lost 6 bases, V lost 4 bases, and 15 bases had no gene match. The CDR3 is made up of 16 amino acids.

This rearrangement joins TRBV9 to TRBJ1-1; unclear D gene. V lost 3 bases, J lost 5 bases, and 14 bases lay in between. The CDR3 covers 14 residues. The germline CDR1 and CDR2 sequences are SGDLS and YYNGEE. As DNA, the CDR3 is TGTGCCAGCAGCGCCCGCCCCGGCGGGACTGAAGCTTTCTTT. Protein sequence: CASSARPGGTEAFF.

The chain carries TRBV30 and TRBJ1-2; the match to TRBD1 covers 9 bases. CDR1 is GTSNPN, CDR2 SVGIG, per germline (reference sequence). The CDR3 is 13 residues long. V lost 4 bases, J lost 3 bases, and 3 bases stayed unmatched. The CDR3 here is CAWTRQGDYGYTF. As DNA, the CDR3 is TGTGCCTGGACTCGACAGGGGGACTATGGCTACACCTTC.

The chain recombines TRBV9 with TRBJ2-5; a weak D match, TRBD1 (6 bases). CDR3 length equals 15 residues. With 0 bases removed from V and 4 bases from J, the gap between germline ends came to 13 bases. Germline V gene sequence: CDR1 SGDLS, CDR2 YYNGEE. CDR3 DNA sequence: TGTGCCAGCAGCGTAGCCAGGGGCTTGGCAGAGACCCAGTACTTC. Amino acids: CASSVARGLAETQYF.